The 9 T cell receptor beta chains below were found in one sample sequenced in a study of beta chain features in type 1 diabetes. cDNA synthesis used the whole RNA isolate, giving expressed TCRB sequences. Clones were sequenced by immunoSEQ multiplex PCR, and TCRdb holds only the in-frame ones, with some missing. The repertoire holds 150,000 or so clones, with under 60% as singletons. The sequenced material came from Tregs from blood. These receptors all come from a man aged 18-30 years in good health.

This chain uses TRBV5-6 with TRBJ1-2; D gene unclear. CDR1 SGHDT and CDR2 YYEEEE come from the germline V gene. With 0 bases removed from V and 5 bases from J, the gap between germline ends came to 14 bases. The CDR3 spans 15 residues. CDR3 nucleotides: TGTGCCAGCAGCTTGGTGGGAGGGCTCCTTTATGGCTACACCTTC. Its translation: CASSLVGGLLYGYTF.

This chain uses TRBV11-2 with TRBJ2-7, with 11 bases matching TRBD1. This CDR3 has 14 amino acids. CDR1 is SGHAT and CDR2 is FQNNGV in the germline V gene. The ends lost 5 bases at V and 7 bases at J; junction bases unmatched: 7. For the CDR3, the DNA is TGTGCCAGCAGCCCCGGACAGGGGGCGGATGAGCAGTACTTC. Its protein product is CASSPGQGADEQYF.

The rearrangement uses TRBV5-1 and TRBJ2-1; the match to TRBD2 covers 13 bases. The CDR3 extends over 16 amino acids. CDR1 is SGHRS, CDR2 YFSETQ, per germline. The V segment lost 1 base and the J segment 6 bases; nucleotides outside the gene matches: 4. The CDR3 bases are TGCGCCAGCAGCTTGATACTAGCGGGGGGGCCCAATGAGCAGTTCTTC. It translates to CASSLILAGGPNEQFF. The whole variable domain, filled in from reference TRBV5-1 and TRBJ2-1, reads KAGVTQTPRYLIKTRGQQVTLSCSPISGHRSVSWYQQTPGQGLQFLFEYFSETQRNKGNFPGRFSGRQFSNSRSEMNVSTLELGDSALYLCASSLILAGGPNEQFFGPGTRLTVL.

This clone occurred a few times. Other DNA sequences in the sample encode the same CDR3. The rearrangement links TRBV6-5 to TRBJ2-1; no clear D gene. The CDR3 is 13 residues long. V gave up 2 bases and J gave up 3 bases, with 5 bases separating them. Per the germline V gene, CDR1 is MNHEY and CDR2 is SVGAGI. In nucleotides, the CDR3 is TGTGCCAGCAGTTACCGCGGCTACAATGAGCAGTTCTTC. This gives the protein CASSYRGYNEQFF.

V usage is TRBV29-1 and J usage is TRBJ2-7, with TRBD2 matching over 7 bases. Germline V lookup: CDR1 SQVTM, CDR2 ANQGSEA. CDR3 length equals 14 residues. Trimming at V came to 0 bases and at J to 2 bases, leaving 4 bases not matched to a gene. CDR3 DNA: TGCAGCGTTGAAGATCGAGCGGGAACCTACGAGCAGTACTTC. Protein product: CSVEDRAGTYEQYF.

The chain couples TRBV7-2 to TRBJ1-2; 8 bases fit TRBD1. This CDR3 spans 14 amino acids. V dropped 0 bases and J dropped 6; count of bases not matched to a gene: 3. Germline V lookup: CDR1 SGHTA, CDR2 FQGNSA. In DNA, the CDR3 is TGTGCCAGCAGCTTAGCTGGGACAGGCCATGGCTACACCTTC. Its translation: CASSLAGTGHGYTF.

This clone has just a few counts. The rearrangement joins TRBV30 to TRBJ2-4, with 7 bases matching TRBD2. The CDR3 has 14 residues. Germline CDR1 GTSNPN, CDR2 SVGIG (reference sequence). Losses at the gene ends were 0 bases for V and 6 bases for J; bases not matched to a gene: 5. The CDR3 region is CAWSVPAGVNIQYF. In DNA, the CDR3 is TGTGCCTGGAGTGTCCCCGCGGGAGTAAACATTCAGTACTTC.

This sequence joins TRBV5-1 and TRBJ2-5; no clear D. CDR1 and CDR2 (germline): SGHRS, YFSETQ. This CDR3 is 13 amino acids long. V shed 2 bases and J shed 3 bases, with 8 bases lying between them. The CDR3 bases are TGCGCCAGCAGCTTTGGAACAGAAGAGACCCAGTACTTC. This codes for CASSFGTEETQYF.

The chain joins TRBV5-1 to TRBJ2-5; 7 nucleotides agree with TRBD2. V was pared by 3 bases and J by 5 bases, with 4 bases of the junction left unmatched. The CDR3 extends over 13 amino acids. Per the germline V gene, CDR1 is SGHRS and CDR2 is YFSETQ. This CDR3 is CASSYMGGETQYF. CDR3 DNA: TGCGCCAGCAGCTACATGGGGGGGGAGACCCAGTACTTC.